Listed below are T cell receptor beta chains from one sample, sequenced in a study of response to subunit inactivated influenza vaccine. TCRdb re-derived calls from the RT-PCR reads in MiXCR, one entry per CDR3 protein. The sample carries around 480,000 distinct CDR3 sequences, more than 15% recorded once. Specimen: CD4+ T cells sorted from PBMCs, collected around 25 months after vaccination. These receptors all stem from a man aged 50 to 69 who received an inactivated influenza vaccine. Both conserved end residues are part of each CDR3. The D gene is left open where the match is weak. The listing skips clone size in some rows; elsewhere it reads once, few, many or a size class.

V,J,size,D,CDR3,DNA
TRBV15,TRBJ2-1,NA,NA,CATSRERQIYNEQFF,TGTGCCACCAGCAGAGAGAGACAGATATACAATGAGCAGTTCTTC
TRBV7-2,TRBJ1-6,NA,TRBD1,CASSLARIGQGTSPLHF,TGTGCCAGCAGCTTAGCGCGAATCGGACAGGGCACCTCACCCCTCCACTTT
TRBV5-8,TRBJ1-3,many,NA,CASSLKSGNTIYF,TGTGCCAGCAGCTTGAAGTCTGGAAACACCATATATTTT
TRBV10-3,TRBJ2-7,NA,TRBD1,CAIRGQGSSYEQYF,TGTGCCATCAGGGGACAGGGGAGCTCCTACGAGCAGTACTTC
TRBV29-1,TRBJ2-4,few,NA,CSVARAKNIQYF,TGCAGCGTTGCAAGAGCCAAAAACATTCAGTACTTC
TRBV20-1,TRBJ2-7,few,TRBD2,CSASYLAGEGEQYF,TGCAGTGCTAGTTACCTAGCGGGAGAGGGCGAGCAGTACTTC
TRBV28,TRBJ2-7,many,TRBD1,CASSPTGKVLYEQYF,TGTGCCAGCAGCCCGACAGGGAAAGTTCTCTACGAGCAGTACTTC
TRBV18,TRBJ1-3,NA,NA,CASSPSGPISGNTIYF,TGTGCCAGCTCACCCAGTGGGCCCATCTCTGGAAACACCATATATTTT
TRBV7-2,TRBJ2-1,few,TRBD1,CASSSQGQGANEQFF,TGTGCCAGCAGCTCGCAGGGACAGGGGGCCAATGAGCAGTTCTTC
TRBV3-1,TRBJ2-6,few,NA,CASSHRGRRGSTGANVLTF,TGTGCCAGCAGCCACCGCGGCCGTAGAGGTTCGACTGGGGCCAACGTCCTGACTTTC
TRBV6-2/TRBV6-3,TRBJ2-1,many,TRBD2,CASSRIAGGGNEQFF,TGTGCCAGCAGTCGTATAGCGGGAGGGGGCAATGAGCAGTTCTTC
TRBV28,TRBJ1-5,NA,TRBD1,CASSPLTGTGGRIQHF,TGTGCCAGCAGTCCCCTTACCGGGACAGGCGGGCGGATCCAGCATTTT
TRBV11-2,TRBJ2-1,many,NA,CASSLENLRRGEQFF,TGTGCCAGCAGCTTAGAAAACCTGCGCAGGGGAGAGCAGTTCTTC
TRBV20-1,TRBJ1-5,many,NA,CSANRGNQPQHF,TGCAGTGCAAACAGAGGCAATCAGCCCCAGCATTTT
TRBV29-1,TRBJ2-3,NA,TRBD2,CSVERLAGGTDTQYF,TGCAGCGTTGAACGACTAGCGGGAGGAACAGATACGCAGTATTTT
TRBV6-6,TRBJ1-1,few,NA,CASTRTENTEAFF,TGTGCCAGCACTCGGACAGAGAACACTGAAGCTTTCTTT